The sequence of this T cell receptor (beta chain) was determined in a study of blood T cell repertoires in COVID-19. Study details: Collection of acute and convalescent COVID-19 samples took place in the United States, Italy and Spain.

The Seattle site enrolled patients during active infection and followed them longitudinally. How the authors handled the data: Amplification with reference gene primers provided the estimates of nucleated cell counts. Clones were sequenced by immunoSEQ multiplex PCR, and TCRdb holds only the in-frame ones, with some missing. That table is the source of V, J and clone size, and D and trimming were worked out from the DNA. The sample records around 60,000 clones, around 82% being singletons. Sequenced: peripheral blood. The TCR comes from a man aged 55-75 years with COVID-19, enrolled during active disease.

CDR3 nucleotides: TGCGCCAGCAGCTTGAGCCCCGGGACTGATATAACTGATGAGCAGTTCTTC. This sequence encodes CASSLSPGTDITDEQFF. The chain uses TRBV5-1 and TRBJ2-1; a possible D gene is TRBD2 (6 bases). This CDR3 contains 17 residues. CDR1 SGHRS and CDR2 YFSETQ come from the germline V gene. Trimming removed 1 base at V and 8 bases at J, with 22 bases between.